The rows below give T cell receptor beta chains drawn from one sample of a study of blood T cell repertoires in COVID-19. Some clones are missing from TCRdb's copy, which holds only in-frame ones; the method was immunoSEQ multiplex PCR. The sample holds more than 40,000 clones; roughly 85% are singletons and the top ten take 4.3%. Input material: peripheral blood. All receptors come from a man aged 55-75 years with acute or convalescent COVID-19. CDR3s include the opening cysteine and the closing phenylalanine or tryptophan. A D gene is named only where the DNA matches it firmly. Only some rows state a clone size, as once, few, many or a class for expanded clones.

clone size	D gene	V gene	J gene	CDR3 DNA	CDR3 protein
-	-	TRBV5-4	TRBJ2-7	TGTGCCAGCAGCCTATACCTCTACGAGCAGTACTTC	CASSLYLYEQYF
-	TRBD1	TRBV3-1/TRBV3-2	TRBJ1-5	TGTGCCAGCAGCCAAGGGACAGGGGCAGGCAATCAGCCCCAGCATTTT	CASSQGTGAGNQPQHF
-	-	TRBV9	TRBJ1-3	TGTGCCAGCAGCGTAGGGACAGCGCTCTCTGGAAACACCATATATTTT	CASSVGTALSGNTIYF
-	-	TRBV29-1	TRBJ1-1	TGCAGCGTTGAAGAAGGGGTCAACACTGAAGCTTTCTTT	CSVEEGVNTEAFF
-	-	TRBV6-6	TRBJ2-3	TGTGCCAGCAATCTTCGTACTGGCACAGATACGCAGTATTTT	CASNLRTGTDTQYF
-	-	TRBV19	TRBJ1-2	TGTGCCAGTAGTACAGCGGGACTGAACTATGGCTACACCTTC	CASSTAGLNYGYTF
-	TRBD1	TRBV14	TRBJ1-2	TGTGCCAGCAGCCAAGAAGGGAGACAGGGAGAAACCTATGGCTACACCTTC	CASSQEGRQGETYGYTF
-	-	TRBV27	TRBJ1-5	TGTGCCAGCAGGGACAGTTATAGCAATCAGCCCCAGCATTTT	CASRDSYSNQPQHF
-	TRBD2	TRBV29-1	TRBJ2-7	TGCAGCGTGAGTTGGGGGGGCGAGCAGTACTTC	CSVSWGGEQYF
once	-	TRBV9	TRBJ1-5	TGTGCCAGCAGTGAGGGGGGGAATCAGCCCCAGCATTTT	CASSEGGNQPQHF
-	TRBD1	TRBV5-6	TRBJ2-6	TGTGCCAGCACCACCCCCGGACAGGGCCCCTCTGGGGCCAACGTCCTGACTTTC	CASTTPGQGPSGANVLTF
-	-	TRBV7-2	TRBJ2-7	TGTGCCAGCAGCTCGAACAGTTACTCCTACGAGCAGTACTTC	CASSSNSYSYEQYF
once	-	TRBV6-4	TRBJ2-3	TGTGCCAGCAGTGATGTGGGGGCTGGAAAAGATACGCAGTATTTT	CASSDVGAGKDTQYF
medium-sized	TRBD1	TRBV7-2	TRBJ1-5	TGTGCCAGCAGCTGGAGTGGGACAGGGGGTCAGCCCCAGCATTTT	CASSWSGTGGQPQHF
few	TRBD2	TRBV4-3	TRBJ2-7	TGCGCCAGCAGCCAACCCGTAGTTCGTCGGGGGGCCTACGAGCAGTACTTC	CASSQPVVRRGAYEQYF
few	-	TRBV11-1	TRBJ2-3	TGTGCCACCCAGTCGCCTTCAGATACGCAGTATTTT	CATQSPSDTQYF
-	-	TRBV7-2	TRBJ1-5	TGTGCCAGCAGCTTAGATGCAGGGCGCAATCAGCCCCAGCATTTT	CASSLDAGRNQPQHF
once	-	TRBV19	TRBJ1-2	TGTGCCAGTAGTATAGACCGGGGAGCATACACCTTC	CASSIDRGAYTF
-	-	TRBV11-2	TRBJ1-1	TGTGCCAGCAGCTTGGATAATTCGGGAGAAGCTTTCTTT	CASSLDNSGEAFF
once	TRBD2	TRBV3-1/TRBV3-2	TRBJ2-3	TGTGCCAGCAGCCCGAGATTAGCGGGGGGATTCACAGATACGCAGTATTTT	CASSPRLAGGFTDTQYF
-	TRBD2	TRBV7-9	TRBJ2-5	TGTGCCAGCAGCTTAGCGCGTCGGACTAGCGGGGCTCGGGAGACCCAGTACTTC	CASSLARRTSGARETQYF
-	-	TRBV7-2	TRBJ1-5	TGTGCCAGCAGCCCCAGGTGGGGGCGTCTGGGCAATCAGCCCCAGCATTTT	CASSPRWGRLGNQPQHF
-	-	TRBV2	TRBJ2-7	TGTGCCAGCAGTGAGATCCGGGGAGCCTCCTACGAGCAGTACTTC	CASSEIRGASYEQYF
-	TRBD1	TRBV19	TRBJ2-7	TGTGCCAGTAGTATAGTGGACAGGGGTGGCGAGCAGTACTTC	CASSIVDRGGEQYF
-	-	TRBV19	TRBJ1-2	TGTGCCAGTAGTATGAGGACACTGACCAACTATGGCTACACCTTC	CASSMRTLTNYGYTF
-	TRBD2	TRBV2	TRBJ2-1	TGTGCCAGCATGGAGCGGGGGGTCAATGAGCAGTTCTTC	CASMERGVNEQFF
-	-	TRBV4-2	TRBJ2-5	TGTGCCAGCAGCCAAGAGCGAGTGTCGGAGACCCAGTACTTC	CASSQERVSETQYF
few	-	TRBV5-4	TRBJ2-7	TGTGCCAGCAGCTTGGTCGGGGTACGCGAGCAGTACTTC	CASSLVGVREQYF
-	-	TRBV6-6	TRBJ1-1	TGTGCCAGCAGTTGGGCCACAGGGTCAGGGCCTGAAGCTTTCTTT	CASSWATGSGPEAFF
-	TRBD1	TRBV12-5	TRBJ1-4	TGTGCTAGTGGTGCGGGACAGGGGCGAGAAAAACTGTTTTTT	CASGAGQGREKLFF
-	-	TRBV4-1	TRBJ1-6	TGCGCCAGCAGCCAAGGACCCACCGGGTCACCCCTCCACTTT	CASSQGPTGSPLHF
-	TRBD1	TRBV10-3	TRBJ1-2	TGTGCCACCGGACAGGGGGCTACTATATATGGCTACACCTTC	CATGQGATIYGYTF
-	TRBD1	TRBV4-2	TRBJ1-2	TGTGCCAGCAGCCAAGACACAGGGGCGAACTATGGCTACACCTTC	CASSQDTGANYGYTF
-	TRBD2	TRBV24-1	TRBJ2-1	TGTGCCACCAGCTCTGTCCGGGGGGGCAATGAGCAGTTCTTC	CATSSVRGGNEQFF
-	-	TRBV25-1	TRBJ1-2	TGTGCCAGCAGCCTGGAGGGGAATGGCTACACCTTC	CASSLEGNGYTF
-	-	TRBV1	TRBJ1-6	TGCACCACACAACAGGAATCACCCCTCCACTTT	CTTQQESPLHF
few	TRBD2	TRBV3-1/TRBV3-2	TRBJ2-3	TGTGCCAGCAGCGACCGGGACTATAAAGAAAGCTATTTTCGGAAAGATACGCAGTATTTT	CASSDRDYKESYFRKDTQYF
-	TRBD1	TRBV25-1	TRBJ1-4	TGTGCCAGCAGTGAACTCGCCGGGACAGGGGTTGAAAAACTGTTTTTT	CASSELAGTGVEKLFF
-	-	TRBV30	TRBJ1-1	TGTGCCTGGAGACCGGTTGCGGCTGAAGCTTTCTTT	CAWRPVAAEAFF
once	-	TRBV10-3	TRBJ1-1	TGTGCCATCAGTGAGTCTGGCCTGCCCACTGAAGCTTTCTTT	CAISESGLPTEAFF
few	-	TRBV5-4	TRBJ1-2	TGTGCCAGCAGCGCTACAGGGAGCTATGGCTACACCTTC	CASSATGSYGYTF
-	TRBD1	TRBV7-8	TRBJ1-2	TGTGCCAGCAGCTTAGAGTCTCCTGGGACAGCCTATGGCTACACCTTC	CASSLESPGTAYGYTF
-	-	TRBV6-2/TRBV6-3	TRBJ1-1	TGTGCCAGCAGTTACCGGGTAGACAGCCCTCGTGACACTGAAGCTTTCTTT	CASSYRVDSPRDTEAFF
-	TRBD1	TRBV7-2	TRBJ1-1	TGTGCCAGCAGCCTGACAGGGATGAACACTGAAGCTTTCTTT	CASSLTGMNTEAFF
once	TRBD1	TRBV11-2	TRBJ1-2	TGTGCCAGCAGCTCCCGACAGGGGGCGTTATCGGGCTACACCTTC	CASSSRQGALSGYTF
-	-	TRBV29-1	TRBJ2-1	TGCAGCGTTGTCTGGGGGGGCCTTGGCAATGAGCAGTTCTTC	CSVVWGGLGNEQFF